Shown below are 10 T cell receptor beta chains from a single sample sequenced in a study of shared clonotypes between healthy human individuals. Only in-frame clones appear in the TCRdb table, and some are missing; sequencing was by immunoSEQ multiplex PCR. The sample has about 1.1 million clones, 70% to 80% seen once. The sequenced material came from memory CD4+ T cells from PBMCs. Described subset: CD45RA-negative fraction. These receptors originate from a man aged 18 to 30 in good health. Some clones in this sample may be carry-over from other donors' samples.

V gene TRBV7-9 combines with J gene TRBJ2-7; D uncertain. Trimming took off 0 bases at V and 4 bases at J, with 7 bases between the two ends. There are 13 residues in the CDR3. The V gene's germline CDR1 is SEHNR and CDR2 FQNEAQ (reference sequence). CDR3 bases: TGTGCCAGCAGCTTAGCGATAGGTTACGAGCAGTACTTC. It translates to CASSLAIGYEQYF. The variable domain in full, with the rest retrieved from reference TRBV7-9 and TRBJ2-7, is DTGVSQNPRHKITKRGQNVTFRCDPISEHNRLYWYRQTLGQGPEFLTYFQNEAQLEKSRLLSDRFSAERPKGSFSTLEIQRTEQGDSAMYLCASSLAIGYEQYFGPGTRLTVT.

This clone appeared a few times. The CDR3 here is CASSSGRDGYTF. In DNA, the CDR3 is TGTGCCAGCAGCTCCGGACGGGATGGCTACACCTTC. The rearrangement joins TRBV13 to TRBJ1-2; D unclear. The CDR3 spans 12 residues. Per the germline V gene, CDR1 is PRHDT and CDR2 is FYEKMQ (reference sequence). V lost 4 bases to trimming and J lost 6 bases, with 9 bases between them.

CDR3 residues: CASSTTGFLRETQYF. The CDR3 nucleotides read TGTGCCAGCAGTACGACAGGGTTTTTAAGGGAGACCCAGTACTTC. The V gene is TRBV5-6, the J gene TRBJ2-5; 7 nucleotides align to TRBD1. V trimming: 5 bases; J trimming: 5 bases; junction bases outside the gene matches: 12. The CDR3 spans 15 residues. Looked up from germline, CDR1 is SGHDT and CDR2 is YYEEEE.

The V gene is TRBV6-1, the J gene TRBJ2-4; D is possibly TRBD2 (5 bases). The CDR3 is made up of 12 amino acids. Per germline, CDR1 MNHNS and CDR2 SASEGT. The V gene lost 7 bases and the J gene lost 15 bases, with 19 bases spanning the gap. CDR3 DNA: TGTGCCAGCAACCTCTCCCGGGGTCCCATGTACTTC. Its protein product is CASNLSRGPMYF.

J is TRBJ2-1 and V is TRBV14; possible D gene TRBD2, 5 bases. The germline CDR1 and CDR2 sequences are SGHDN and FVKESK. V lost 4 bases and J lost 6, with 13 bases in between. The CDR3 spans 14 residues. The CDR3 is CASSRNSGSNEQFF. CDR3 nucleotide sequence: TGTGCCAGCAGCCGTAACTCGGGGTCCAATGAGCAGTTCTTC.

This clone has just one count. The chain combines TRBV30 with TRBJ1-3; a possible D gene is TRBD1 (5 bases). V was shortened by 1 base and J by 4 bases, with 11 bases between the two germline ends. The CDR3 consists of 14 residues. The germline CDR1 and CDR2 sequences are GTSNPN and SVGIG (reference sequence). For the CDR3, the DNA is TGTGCCTGGAGTGAAGGCAGGGTGGGAAACACCATATATTTT. Amino acid sequence: CAWSEGRVGNTIYF.

The V and J genes are TRBV6-5 and TRBJ2-7; D gene ambiguous. This CDR3 spans 12 amino acids. CDR1 is MNHEY and CDR2 is SVGAGI in the germline V gene. V was cut by 4 bases and J by 8 bases, with 12 bases left in between. DNA of the CDR3: TGTGCCAGCAGTTCCCGGGCCGAGCAGCAGTACTTC. It yields the protein CASSSRAEQQYF.

This clone was seen a single time. This chain joins TRBV29-1 and TRBJ1-4, with 8 bases lining up with TRBD1. The CDR3 covers 14 residues. V lost 7 bases, J lost 5 bases, and 9 bases stayed unmatched. The V gene's germline CDR1 is SQVTM and CDR2 ANQGSEA. CDR3 sequence: CSAADRGTNEKLFF. CDR3 in DNA: TGCAGCGCAGCCGACAGGGGAACGAATGAAAAACTGTTTTTT.

The DNA for the CDR3 is TGTGCCAGCAGCTACCGGGGCCCTGGTAACTATGGCTACACCTTC. This codes for CASSYRGPGNYGYTF. V and J are TRBV7-9 and TRBJ1-2; D may be TRBD1 (5 bases). This CDR3 comprises 15 residues. Germline loops: CDR1 SEHNR, CDR2 FQNEAQ (reference sequence). V was pared by 4 bases and J by 1 base, with 13 bases between.

J is TRBJ1-1 and V is TRBV7-2; the match to TRBD1 covers 8 bases. V gave up 1 base and J gave up 4 bases; unmatched junction bases: 5. CDR1 is SGHTA, CDR2 FQGNSA, per germline. The length of the CDR3 is 15 residues. The DNA for the CDR3 is TGTGCCAGCAGCTTAGTGGCTGGACAGGGCACTGAAGCTTTCTTT. This translates into CASSLVAGQGTEAFF.